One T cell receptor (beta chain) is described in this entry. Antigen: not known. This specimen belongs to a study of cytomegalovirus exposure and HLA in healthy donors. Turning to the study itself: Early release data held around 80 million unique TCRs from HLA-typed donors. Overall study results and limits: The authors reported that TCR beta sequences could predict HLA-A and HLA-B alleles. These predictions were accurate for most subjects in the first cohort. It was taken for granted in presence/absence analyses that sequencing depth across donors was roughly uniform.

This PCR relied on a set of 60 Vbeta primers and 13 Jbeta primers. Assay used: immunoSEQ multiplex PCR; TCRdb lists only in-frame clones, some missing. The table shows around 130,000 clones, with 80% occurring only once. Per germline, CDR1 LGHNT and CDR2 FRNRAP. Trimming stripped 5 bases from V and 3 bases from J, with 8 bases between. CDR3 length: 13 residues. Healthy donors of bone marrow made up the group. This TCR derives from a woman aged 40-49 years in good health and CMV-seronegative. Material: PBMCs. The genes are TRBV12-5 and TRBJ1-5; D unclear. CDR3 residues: CASGREPNQPQHF. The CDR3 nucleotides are TGTGCTAGTGGTCGCGAGCCCAATCAGCCCCAGCATTTT.